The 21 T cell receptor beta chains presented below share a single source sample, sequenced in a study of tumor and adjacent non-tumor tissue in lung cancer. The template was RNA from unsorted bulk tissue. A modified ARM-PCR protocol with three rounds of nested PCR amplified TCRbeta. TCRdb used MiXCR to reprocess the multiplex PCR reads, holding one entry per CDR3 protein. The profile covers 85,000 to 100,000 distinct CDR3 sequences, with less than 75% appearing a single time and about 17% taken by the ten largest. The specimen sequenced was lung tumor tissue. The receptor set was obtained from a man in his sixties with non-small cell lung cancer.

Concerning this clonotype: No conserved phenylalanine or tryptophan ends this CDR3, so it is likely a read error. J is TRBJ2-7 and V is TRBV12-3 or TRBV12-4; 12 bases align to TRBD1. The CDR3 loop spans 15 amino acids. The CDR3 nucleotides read TGTACCAGCAGGTTCCGCGGGACAGGGGGCCACGAGCAGTACTCC. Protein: CTSRFRGTGGHEQYS.

The CDR3 protein is CASSPSRSGGIYNGQYF. The CDR3 bases are TGTGCCAGCAGCCCATCCCGTAGCGGGGGAATCTACAATGGGCAGTACTTC. The chain recombines TRBV11-2 with TRBJ2-1; TRBD2 matches 9 bases. Near its end, the DNA agrees better with TRBJ2-7, so the J call may be wrong. The CDR3 length is 17 residues. CDR1 and CDR2 from the germline V gene are SGHAT and FQNNGV.

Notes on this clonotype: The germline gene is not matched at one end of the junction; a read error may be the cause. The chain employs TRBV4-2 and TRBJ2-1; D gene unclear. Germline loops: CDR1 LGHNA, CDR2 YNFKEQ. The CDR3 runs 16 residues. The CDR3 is CASSQNPDRIYDEQFF. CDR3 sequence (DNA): TGTGCCAGCAGCCAGAACCCGGACCGTATTTACGATGAGCAATTCTTC.

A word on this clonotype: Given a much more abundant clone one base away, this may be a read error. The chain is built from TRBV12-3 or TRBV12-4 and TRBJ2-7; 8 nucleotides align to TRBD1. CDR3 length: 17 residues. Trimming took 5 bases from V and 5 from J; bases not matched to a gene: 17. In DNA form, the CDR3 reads TGTGCCAGCAGTACCCATAACCCCGGACAGGGTAGACACGAGCAGTACTTC. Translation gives CASSTHNPGQGRHEQYF.

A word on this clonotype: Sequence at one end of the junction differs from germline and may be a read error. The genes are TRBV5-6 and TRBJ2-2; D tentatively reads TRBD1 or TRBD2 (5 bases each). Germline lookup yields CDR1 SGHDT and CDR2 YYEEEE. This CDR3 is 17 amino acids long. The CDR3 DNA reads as TGTGCCAGCAGCTTGGGGGGGTCGGCCCTGAACACCGGGGAGCTGTTTTTC. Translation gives CASSLGGSALNTGELFF.

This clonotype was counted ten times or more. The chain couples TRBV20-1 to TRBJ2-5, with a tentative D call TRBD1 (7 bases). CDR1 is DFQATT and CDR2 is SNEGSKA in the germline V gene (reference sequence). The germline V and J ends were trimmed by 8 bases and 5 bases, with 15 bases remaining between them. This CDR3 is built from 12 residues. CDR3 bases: TGCAGTACGACAGGGACTGCGGAGACCCAGTACTTC. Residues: CSTTGTAETQYF.

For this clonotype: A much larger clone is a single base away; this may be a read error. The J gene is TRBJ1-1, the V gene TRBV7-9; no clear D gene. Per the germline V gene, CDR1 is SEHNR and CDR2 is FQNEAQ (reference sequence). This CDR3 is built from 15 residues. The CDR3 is CASSPPGVGNIEAFF. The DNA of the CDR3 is TGTGCCAGCAGCCCGCCCGGAGTTGGGAACATTGAAGCTTTCTTT.

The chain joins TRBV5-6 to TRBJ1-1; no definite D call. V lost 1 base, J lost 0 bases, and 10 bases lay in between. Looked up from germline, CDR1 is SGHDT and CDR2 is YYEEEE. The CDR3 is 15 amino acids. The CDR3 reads CASSLSPVVNTEAFF. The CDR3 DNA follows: TGTGCCAGCAGCTTGTCCCCAGTAGTGAACACTGAAGCTTTCTTT.

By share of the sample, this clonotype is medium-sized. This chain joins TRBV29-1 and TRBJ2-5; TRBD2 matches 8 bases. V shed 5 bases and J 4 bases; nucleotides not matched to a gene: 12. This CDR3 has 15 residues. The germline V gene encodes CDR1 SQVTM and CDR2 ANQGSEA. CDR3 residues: CSVRKTGGPAETQYF. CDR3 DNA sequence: TGCAGCGTTCGTAAAACGGGAGGGCCGGCAGAGACCCAGTACTTC.

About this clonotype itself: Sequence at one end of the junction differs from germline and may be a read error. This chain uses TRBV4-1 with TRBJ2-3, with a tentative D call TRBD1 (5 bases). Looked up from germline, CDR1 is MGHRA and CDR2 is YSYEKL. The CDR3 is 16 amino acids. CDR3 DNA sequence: TGCGCCAGCAGCCAAGTGGCAGTAGTGGGGCAAGATGCGCAGTATTTT. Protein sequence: CASSQVAVVGQDAQYF.

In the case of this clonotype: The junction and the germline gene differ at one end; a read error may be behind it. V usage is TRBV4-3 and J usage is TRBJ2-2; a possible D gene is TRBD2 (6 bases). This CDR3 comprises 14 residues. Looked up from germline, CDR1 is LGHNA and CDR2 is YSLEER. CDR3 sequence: CAGSQGGYTGELFF. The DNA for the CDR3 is TGCGCCGGCAGCCAAGGAGGGTACACTGGGGAGCTGTTTTTT.

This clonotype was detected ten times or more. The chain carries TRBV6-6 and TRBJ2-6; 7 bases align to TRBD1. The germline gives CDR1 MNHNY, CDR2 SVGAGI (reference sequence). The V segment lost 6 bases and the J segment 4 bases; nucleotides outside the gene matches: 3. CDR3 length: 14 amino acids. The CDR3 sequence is CASRDRAGANVLTF. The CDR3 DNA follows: TGTGCCAGCAGAGACAGGGCAGGGGCCAACGTCCTGACTTTC.

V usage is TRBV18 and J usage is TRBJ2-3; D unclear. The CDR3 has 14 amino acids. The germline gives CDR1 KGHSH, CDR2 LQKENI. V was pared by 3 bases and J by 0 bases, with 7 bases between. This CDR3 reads CASSPAGSTDTQYF. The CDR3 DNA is TGTGCCAGCTCACCCGCCGGGAGCACAGATACGCAGTATTTT.

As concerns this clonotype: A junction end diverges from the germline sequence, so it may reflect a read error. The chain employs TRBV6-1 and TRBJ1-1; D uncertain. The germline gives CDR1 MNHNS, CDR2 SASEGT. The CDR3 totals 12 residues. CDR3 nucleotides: TGCGTCAGCAGTGAAAGCCGACCGAAAGCTTTCTTT. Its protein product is CVSSESRPKAFF.

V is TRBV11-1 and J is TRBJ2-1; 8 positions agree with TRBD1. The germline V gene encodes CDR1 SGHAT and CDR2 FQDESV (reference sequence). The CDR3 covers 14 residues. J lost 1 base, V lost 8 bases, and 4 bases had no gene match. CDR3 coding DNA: TGTGCCAGCTCCCGGACAGGGTCCTACAATGAGCAGTTCTTC. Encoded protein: CASSRTGSYNEQFF.

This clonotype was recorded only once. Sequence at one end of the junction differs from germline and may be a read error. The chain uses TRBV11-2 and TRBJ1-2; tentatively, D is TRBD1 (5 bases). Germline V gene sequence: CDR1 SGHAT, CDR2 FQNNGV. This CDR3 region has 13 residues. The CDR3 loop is CASSLWGPLGYIF. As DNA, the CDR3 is TGTGCCAGCAGCTTATGGGGCCCTTTGGGCTACATCTTC.

The DNA of the CDR3 is TGTGCCATCATTAACGGGGGCGGAGACATTGAAGCTTTCTTT. This codes for CAIINGGGDIEAFF. This rearrangement joins TRBV6-1 to TRBJ1-1; TRBD1 is a possible D gene (6 bases). V lost 10 bases, J lost 7 bases, and 22 bases lay in between. The germline V gene encodes CDR1 MNHNS and CDR2 SASEGT. The CDR3 contains 14 residues.

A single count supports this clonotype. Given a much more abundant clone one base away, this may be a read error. This chain's CDR3 is CASSLGGRLGQPQHF. CDR3 DNA sequence: TGTGCCAGCAGCTTGGGGGGCAGGCTGGGGCAGCCCCAGCATTTT. The chain carries TRBV5-6 and TRBJ1-5, with D tentatively TRBD1 (5 bases). Per germline, CDR1 SGHDT and CDR2 YYEEEE. V lost 0 bases and J 7 bases, leaving 14 bases between the germline ends. The CDR3 loop spans 15 amino acids. Variable domain in full (rest from reference TRBV5-6 and TRBJ1-5): DAGVTQSPTHLIKTRGQQVTLRCSPKSGHDTVSWYQQALGQGPQFIFQYYEEEERQRGNFPDRFSGHQFPNYSSELNVNALLLGDSALYLCASSLGGRLGQPQHFGDGTRLSIL.

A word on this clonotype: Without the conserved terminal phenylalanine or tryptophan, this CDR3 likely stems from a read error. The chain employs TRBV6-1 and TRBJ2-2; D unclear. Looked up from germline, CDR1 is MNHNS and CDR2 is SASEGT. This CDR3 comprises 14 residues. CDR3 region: CTSSEFTRAGELFI. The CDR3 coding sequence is TGTACCAGCAGTGAATTTACGAGAGCCGGGGAGCTGTTTATT.

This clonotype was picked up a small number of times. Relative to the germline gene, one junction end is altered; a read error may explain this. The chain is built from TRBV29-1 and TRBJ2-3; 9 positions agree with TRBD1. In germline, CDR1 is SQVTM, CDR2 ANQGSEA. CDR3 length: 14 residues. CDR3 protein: CGVDNRGRGDTRYF. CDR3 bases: TGCGGCGTTGACAACAGGGGGCGGGGAGATACGCGGTATTTT.

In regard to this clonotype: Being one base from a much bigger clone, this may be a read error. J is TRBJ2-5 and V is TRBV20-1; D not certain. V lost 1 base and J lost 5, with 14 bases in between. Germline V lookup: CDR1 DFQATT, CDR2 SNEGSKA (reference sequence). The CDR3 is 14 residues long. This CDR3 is CSARVSIGWETQYF. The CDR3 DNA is TGCAGTGCTAGAGTATCTATCGGATGGGAGACCCAGTACTTC.